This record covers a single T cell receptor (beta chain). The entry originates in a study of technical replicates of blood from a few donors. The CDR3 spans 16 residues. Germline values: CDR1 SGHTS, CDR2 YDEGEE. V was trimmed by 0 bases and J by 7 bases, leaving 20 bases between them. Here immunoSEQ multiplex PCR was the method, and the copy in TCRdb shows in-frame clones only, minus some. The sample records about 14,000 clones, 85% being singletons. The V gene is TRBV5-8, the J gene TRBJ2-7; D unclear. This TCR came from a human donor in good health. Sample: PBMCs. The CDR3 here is CASSLGGRSPFLEQYF. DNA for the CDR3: TGTGCCAGCAGCTTGGGCGGCCGTTCGCCCTTCTTGGAGCAGTACTTC.